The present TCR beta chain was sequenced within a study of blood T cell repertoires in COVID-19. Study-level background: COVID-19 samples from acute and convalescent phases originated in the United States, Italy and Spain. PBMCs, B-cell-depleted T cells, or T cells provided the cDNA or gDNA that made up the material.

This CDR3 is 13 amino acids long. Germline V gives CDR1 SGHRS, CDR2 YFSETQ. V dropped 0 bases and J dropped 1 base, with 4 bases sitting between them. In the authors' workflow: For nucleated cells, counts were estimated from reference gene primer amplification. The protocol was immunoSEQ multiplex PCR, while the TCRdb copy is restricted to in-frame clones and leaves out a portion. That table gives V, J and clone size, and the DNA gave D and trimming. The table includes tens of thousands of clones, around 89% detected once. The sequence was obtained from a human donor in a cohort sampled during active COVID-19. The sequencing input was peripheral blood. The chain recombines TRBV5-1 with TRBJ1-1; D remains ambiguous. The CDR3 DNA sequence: TGCGCCAGCAGCTTGGCGGGGAACACTGAAGCTTTCTTT. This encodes CASSLAGNTEAFF. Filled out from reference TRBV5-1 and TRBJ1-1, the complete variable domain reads KAGVTQTPRYLIKTRGQQVTLSCSPISGHRSVSWYQQTPGQGLQFLFEYFSETQRNKGNFPGRFSGRQFSNSRSEMNVSTLELGDSALYLCASSLAGNTEAFFGQGTRLTVV.